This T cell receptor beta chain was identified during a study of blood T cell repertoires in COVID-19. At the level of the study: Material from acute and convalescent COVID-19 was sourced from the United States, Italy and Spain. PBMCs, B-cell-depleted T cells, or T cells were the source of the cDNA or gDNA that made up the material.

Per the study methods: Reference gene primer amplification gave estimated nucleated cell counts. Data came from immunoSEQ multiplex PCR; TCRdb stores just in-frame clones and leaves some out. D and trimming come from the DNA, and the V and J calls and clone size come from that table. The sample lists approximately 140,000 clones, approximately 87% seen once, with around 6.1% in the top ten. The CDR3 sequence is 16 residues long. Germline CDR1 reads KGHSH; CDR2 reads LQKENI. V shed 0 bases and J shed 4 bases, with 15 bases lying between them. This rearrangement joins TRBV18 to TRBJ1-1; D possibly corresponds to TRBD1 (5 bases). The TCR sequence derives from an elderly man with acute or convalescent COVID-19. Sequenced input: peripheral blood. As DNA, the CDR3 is TGTGCCAGCTCACCACCCCACCTCCTAAGGGGCACTGAAGCTTTCTTT. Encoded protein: CASSPPHLLRGTEAFF. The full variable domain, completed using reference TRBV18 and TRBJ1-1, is NAGVMQNPRHLVRRRGQEARLRCSPMKGHSHVYWYRQLPEEGLKFMVYLQKENIIDESGMPKERFSAEFPKEGPSILRIQQVVRGDSAAYFCASSPPHLLRGTEAFFGQGTRLTVV.